This entry lists 9 T cell receptor beta chains sequenced from one sample in a study of blood T cell repertoires in COVID-19. Assay: immunoSEQ multiplex PCR; the TCRdb copy retains only in-frame clones and omits some. In the table there are about 130,000 clones, roughly 72% of which are singletons. Sequencing input: peripheral blood. These receptors all come from a man aged 60-69 years with acute or convalescent COVID-19.

V gene TRBV6-5 combines with J gene TRBJ2-3; 12 bases align to TRBD2. The V gene end was trimmed by 8 bases and the J gene end by 5 bases; junction bases not matched to a gene: 8. The CDR3 spans 15 residues. Germline-derived CDR1 and CDR2 are MNHEY and SVGAGI. The CDR3 sequence: CASPGLAGGRDTQYF. CDR3 sequence (DNA): TGTGCCAGCCCTGGGCTAGCGGGGGGGAGAGATACGCAGTATTTT.

This chain links TRBV29-1 with TRBJ1-2; TRBD1 aligns across 9 bases. The J segment lost 4 bases and the V segment lost 3 bases, leaving 3 bases of the junction unmatched. Germline assignment: CDR1 SQVTM and CDR2 ANQGSEA. The CDR3 length is 13 residues. The CDR3: CSVDTGGFYGYTF. The CDR3 nucleotides read TGCAGCGTTGATACAGGGGGCTTCTATGGCTACACCTTC.

The count of this clone is one. The genes are TRBV25-1 and TRBJ1-6; D might be TRBD1 (5 bases). CDR1 is MGHDK and CDR2 is SYGVNS in the germline V gene. CDR3 length: 15 residues. V lost 6 bases to trimming and J lost 10 bases, with 19 bases between them. In DNA, the CDR3 is TGTGCCAGCAGCGCCGGGGGGAAGGCTCGCTCACCCCTCCACTTT. This encodes CASSAGGKARSPLHF.

The chain combines TRBV7-6 with TRBJ2-2, with 7 bases lining up with TRBD1. CDR1 and CDR2 (germline): SGHVS, FNYEAQ. V trimming: 1 base; J trimming: 4 bases; junction bases outside the gene matches: 6. This CDR3 region has 16 residues. The CDR3 sequence: CASSLVQGVATGELFF. CDR3 nucleotide sequence: TGTGCCAGCAGCTTAGTTCAGGGGGTAGCCACCGGGGAGCTGTTTTTT.

J is TRBJ2-5 and V is TRBV9; TRBD2 aligns across 8 bases. Trimming cost V 0 bases and J 5 bases; bases outside gene matches: 3. CDR1 and CDR2 (germline): SGDLS, YYNGEE. This CDR3 is 14 amino acids long. The CDR3 region is CASSVGSSGETQYF. The CDR3 DNA reads TGTGCCAGCAGCGTAGGGTCTAGCGGGGAGACCCAGTACTTC.

This clone was detected a few times. The gene calls are TRBV6-5 and TRBJ2-7, with D unclear. This CDR3 region has 14 residues. Trimming took off 7 bases at V and 7 bases at J, with 20 bases between the two ends. CDR1 and CDR2 from the germline V gene are MNHEY and SVGAGI. The CDR3 bases are TGTGCCAGCACCCTTCTGAGTGAGCCGCGGGAGCAGTACTTC. This encodes CASTLLSEPREQYF.

This clone was observed once. This chain uses TRBV24-1 with TRBJ2-5, with D perhaps matching TRBD2 (6 bases). The germline V gene encodes CDR1 KGHDR and CDR2 SFDVKD. Trimming stripped 0 bases from V and 1 base from J, with 8 bases between. The CDR3 loop spans 15 amino acids. In DNA, the CDR3 is TGTGCCACCAGTGATTTGCACGGGGGCCAAGAGACCCAGTACTTC. The encoded protein is CATSDLHGGQETQYF.

V and J are TRBV12-3 or TRBV12-4 and TRBJ2-3, with D unclear. CDR3 length equals 11 residues. V was trimmed by 8 bases and J by 2 bases, leaving 5 bases between them. CDR3 in DNA: TGTGCCAGCCAGTCCACAGATACGCAGTATTTT. This encodes CASQSTDTQYF.

The chain combines TRBV5-6 with TRBJ1-3; no clear D. V was pared by 3 bases and J by 0 bases, with 13 bases between. CDR3 length equals 16 residues. Germline CDR1 is SGHDT and CDR2 is YYEEEE. CDR3 bases: TGTGCCAGCAGCTGGACTGAGGGAAGCTCTGGAAACACCATATATTTT. Translating gives CASSWTEGSSGNTIYF.